This TCR beta chain is drawn from a study of cytomegalovirus exposure and HLA in healthy donors. The CDR3 spans 15 residues. The germline CDR1 and CDR2 sequences are LNHNV and YYDKDF (reference sequence). V was cut by 9 bases and J by 4 bases, with 21 bases left in between. The PCR employed 60 Vbeta primers together with 13 Jbeta primers. Sequencing used immunoSEQ multiplex PCR; TCRdb keeps in-frame clones, though not all of them. The data contain 150,000 to 200,000 clones, 82% of them singletons. The chain links TRBV15 to TRBJ2-5, with D possibly matching TRBD1 (6 bases). What was sequenced was PBMCs. This clonotype was obtained from a man aged 35-49 years in good health and CMV-seronegative. CDR3 bases: TGTGCCACGGGTCTAGGGGCAGGGGTAGGAGAGACCCAGTACTTC. It encodes CATGLGAGVGETQYF.